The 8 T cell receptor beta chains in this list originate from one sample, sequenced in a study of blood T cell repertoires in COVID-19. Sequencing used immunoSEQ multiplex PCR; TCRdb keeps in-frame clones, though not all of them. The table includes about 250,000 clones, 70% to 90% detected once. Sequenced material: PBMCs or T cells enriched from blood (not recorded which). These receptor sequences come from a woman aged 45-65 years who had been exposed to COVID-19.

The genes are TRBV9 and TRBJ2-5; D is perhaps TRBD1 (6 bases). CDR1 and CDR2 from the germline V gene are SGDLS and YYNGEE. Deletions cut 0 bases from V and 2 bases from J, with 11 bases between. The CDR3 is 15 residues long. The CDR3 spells CASSVELGQQETQYF. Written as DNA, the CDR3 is TGTGCCAGCAGCGTAGAACTAGGACAGCAAGAGACCCAGTACTTC. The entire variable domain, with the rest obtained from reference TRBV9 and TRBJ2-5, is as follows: DSGVTQTPKHLITATGQRVTLRCSPRSGDLSVYWYQQSLDQGLQFLIQYYNGEERAKGNILERFSAQQFPDLHSELNLSSLELGDSALYFCASSVELGQQETQYFGPGTRLLVL.

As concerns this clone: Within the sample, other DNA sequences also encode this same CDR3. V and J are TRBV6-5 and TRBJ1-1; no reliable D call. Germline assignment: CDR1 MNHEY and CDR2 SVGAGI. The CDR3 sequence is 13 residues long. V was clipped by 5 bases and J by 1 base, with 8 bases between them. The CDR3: CASSHRANTEAFF. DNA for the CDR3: TGTGCCAGCAGTCATAGAGCGAACACTGAAGCTTTCTTT.

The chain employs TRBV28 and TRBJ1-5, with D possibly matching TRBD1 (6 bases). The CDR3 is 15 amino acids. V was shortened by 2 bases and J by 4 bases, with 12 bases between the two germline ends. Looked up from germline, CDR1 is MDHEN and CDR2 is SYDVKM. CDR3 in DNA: TGTGCCAGCAGTTTAAGCGGACAGTATAATCAGCCCCAGCATTTT. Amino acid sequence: CASSLSGQYNQPQHF. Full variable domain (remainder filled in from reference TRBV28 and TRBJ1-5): DVKVTQSSRYLVKRTGEKVFLECVQDMDHENMFWYRQDPGLGLRLIYFSYDVKMKEKGDIPEGYSVSREKKERFSLILESASTNQTSMYLCASSLSGQYNQPQHFGDGTRLSIL.

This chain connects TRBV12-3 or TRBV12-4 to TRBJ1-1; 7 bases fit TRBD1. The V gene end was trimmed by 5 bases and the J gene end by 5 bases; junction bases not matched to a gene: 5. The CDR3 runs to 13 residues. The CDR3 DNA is TGTGCCAGCAGTCGACAGGGTCGAACTGAAGCTTTCTTT. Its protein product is CASSRQGRTEAFF.

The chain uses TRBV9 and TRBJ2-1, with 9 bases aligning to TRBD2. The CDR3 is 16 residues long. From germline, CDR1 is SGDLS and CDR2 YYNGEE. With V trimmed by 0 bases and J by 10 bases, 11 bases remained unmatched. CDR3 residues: CASSVAAGGPRGEQFF. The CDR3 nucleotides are TGTGCCAGCAGCGTAGCGGCGGGGGGGCCTCGAGGGGAGCAGTTCTTC.

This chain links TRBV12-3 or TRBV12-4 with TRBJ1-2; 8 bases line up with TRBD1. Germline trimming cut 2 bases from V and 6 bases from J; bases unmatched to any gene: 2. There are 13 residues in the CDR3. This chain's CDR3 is CASSLNRGNGYTF. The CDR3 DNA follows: TGTGCCAGCAGTTTAAACAGGGGGAATGGCTACACCTTC.

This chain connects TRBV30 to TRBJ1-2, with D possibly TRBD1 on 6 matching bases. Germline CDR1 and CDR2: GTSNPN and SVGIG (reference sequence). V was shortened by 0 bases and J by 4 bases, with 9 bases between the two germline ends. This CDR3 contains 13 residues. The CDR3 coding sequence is TGTGCCTGGAGTGTACAGGGACCCTATGGCTACACCTTC. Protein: CAWSVQGPYGYTF.

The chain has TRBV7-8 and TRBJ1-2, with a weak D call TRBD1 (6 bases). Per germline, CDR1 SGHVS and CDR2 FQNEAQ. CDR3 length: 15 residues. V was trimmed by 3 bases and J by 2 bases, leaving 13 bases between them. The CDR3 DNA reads TGTGCCAGCAGCTTGAGCGGGGGGCCAAACTATGGCTACACCTTC. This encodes CASSLSGGPNYGYTF.